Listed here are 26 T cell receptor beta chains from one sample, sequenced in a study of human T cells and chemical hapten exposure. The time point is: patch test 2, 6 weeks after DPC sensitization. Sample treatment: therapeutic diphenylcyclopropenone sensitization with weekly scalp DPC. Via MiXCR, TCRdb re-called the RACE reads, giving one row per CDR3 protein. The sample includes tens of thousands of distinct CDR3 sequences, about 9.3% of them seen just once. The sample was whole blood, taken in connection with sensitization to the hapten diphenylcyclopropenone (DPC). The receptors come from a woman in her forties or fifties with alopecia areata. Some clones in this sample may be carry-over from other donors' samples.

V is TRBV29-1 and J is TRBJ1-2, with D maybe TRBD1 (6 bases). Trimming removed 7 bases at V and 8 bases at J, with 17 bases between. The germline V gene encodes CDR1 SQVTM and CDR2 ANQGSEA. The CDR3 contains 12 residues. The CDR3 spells CSAAGAREGYTF. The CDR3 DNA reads TGCAGCGCCGCAGGGGCTCGTGAAGGCTACACCTTC.

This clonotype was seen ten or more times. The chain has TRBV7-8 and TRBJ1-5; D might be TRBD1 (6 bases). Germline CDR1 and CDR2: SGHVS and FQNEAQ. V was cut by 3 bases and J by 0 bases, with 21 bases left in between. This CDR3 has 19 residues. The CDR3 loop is CASSFGDTYDYLSNQPQHF. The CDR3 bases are TGTGCCAGCAGCTTTGGGGACACCTATGATTACCTTAGCAATCAGCCCCAGCATTTT.

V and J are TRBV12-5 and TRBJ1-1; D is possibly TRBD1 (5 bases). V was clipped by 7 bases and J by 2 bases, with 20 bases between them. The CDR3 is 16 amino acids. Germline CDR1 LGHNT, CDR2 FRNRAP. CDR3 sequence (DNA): TGTGCTAGTGTTCTAAGACCGGGGGGTCACAACACTGAAGCTTTCTTT. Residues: CASVLRPGGHNTEAFF.

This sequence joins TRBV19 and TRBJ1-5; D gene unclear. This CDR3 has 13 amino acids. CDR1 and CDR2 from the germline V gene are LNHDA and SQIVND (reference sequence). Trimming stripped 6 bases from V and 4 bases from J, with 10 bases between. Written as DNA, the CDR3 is TGTGCCAGTAGCGAAGGGAGAAATCAGCCCCAGCATTTT. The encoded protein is CASSEGRNQPQHF.

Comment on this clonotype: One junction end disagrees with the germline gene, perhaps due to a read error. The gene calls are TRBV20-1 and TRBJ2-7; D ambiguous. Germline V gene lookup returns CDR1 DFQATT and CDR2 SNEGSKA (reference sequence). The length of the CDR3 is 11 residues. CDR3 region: CGALFIDEQYF. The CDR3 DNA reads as TGCGGTGCCCTGTTTATCGACGAGCAGTACTTC.

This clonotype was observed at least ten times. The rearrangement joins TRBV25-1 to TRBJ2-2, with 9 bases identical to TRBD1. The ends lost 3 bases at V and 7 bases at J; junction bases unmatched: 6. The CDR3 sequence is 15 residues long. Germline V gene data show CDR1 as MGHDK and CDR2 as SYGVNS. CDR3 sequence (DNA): TGTGCCAGCAGTGATTACAGGGGGCAAGACGGGGAGCTGTTTTTT. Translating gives CASSDYRGQDGELFF. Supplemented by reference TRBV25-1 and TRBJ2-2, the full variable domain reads EADIYQTPRYLVIGTGKKITLECSQTMGHDKMYWYQQDPGMELHLIHYSYGVNSTEKGDLSSESTVSRIRTEHFPLTLESARPSHTSQYLCASSDYRGQDGELFFGEGSRLTVL.

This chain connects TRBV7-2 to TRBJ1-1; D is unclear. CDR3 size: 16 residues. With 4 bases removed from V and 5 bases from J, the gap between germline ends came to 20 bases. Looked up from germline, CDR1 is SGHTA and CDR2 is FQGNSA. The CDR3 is CASSSLRPLPRTEAFF. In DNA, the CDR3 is TGTGCCAGCAGCTCCCTTAGGCCCCTCCCCAGGACTGAAGCTTTCTTT. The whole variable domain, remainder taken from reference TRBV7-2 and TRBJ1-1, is GAGVSQSPSNKVTEKGKDVELRCDPISGHTALYWYRQSLGQGLEFLIYFQGNSAPDKSGLPSDRFSAERTGGSVSTLTIQRTQQEDSAVYLCASSSLRPLPRTEAFFGQGTRLTVV.

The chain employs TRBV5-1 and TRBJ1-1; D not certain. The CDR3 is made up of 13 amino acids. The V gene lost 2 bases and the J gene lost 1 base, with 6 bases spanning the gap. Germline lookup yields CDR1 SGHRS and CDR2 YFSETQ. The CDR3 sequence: CASSFWGNTEAFF. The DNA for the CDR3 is TGCGCCAGCAGCTTCTGGGGGAACACTGAAGCTTTCTTT.

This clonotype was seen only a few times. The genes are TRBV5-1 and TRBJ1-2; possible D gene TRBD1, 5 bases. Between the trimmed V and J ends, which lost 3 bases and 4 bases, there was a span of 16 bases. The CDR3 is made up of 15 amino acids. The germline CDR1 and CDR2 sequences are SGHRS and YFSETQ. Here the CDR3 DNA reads TGCGCCAGCAGCTGGGACGTGCTGGGACCCTATGGCTACACCTTC. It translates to CASSWDVLGPYGYTF.

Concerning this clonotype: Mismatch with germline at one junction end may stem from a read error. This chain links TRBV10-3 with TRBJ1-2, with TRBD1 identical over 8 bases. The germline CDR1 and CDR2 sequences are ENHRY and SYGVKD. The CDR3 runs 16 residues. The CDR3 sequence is CAISESYRGTYYGHTF. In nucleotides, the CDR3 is TGTGCCATCAGTGAGTCCTACAGGGGGACTTACTATGGCCACACCTTC.

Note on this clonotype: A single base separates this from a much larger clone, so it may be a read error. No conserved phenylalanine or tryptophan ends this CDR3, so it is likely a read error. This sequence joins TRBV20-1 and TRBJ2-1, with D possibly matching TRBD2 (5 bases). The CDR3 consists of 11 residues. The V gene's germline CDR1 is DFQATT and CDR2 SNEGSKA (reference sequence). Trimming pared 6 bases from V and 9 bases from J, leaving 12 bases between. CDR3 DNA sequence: TGCAGTGCCAAAAGCGGCATTGAGCAGTTCTCC. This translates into CSAKSGIEQFS.

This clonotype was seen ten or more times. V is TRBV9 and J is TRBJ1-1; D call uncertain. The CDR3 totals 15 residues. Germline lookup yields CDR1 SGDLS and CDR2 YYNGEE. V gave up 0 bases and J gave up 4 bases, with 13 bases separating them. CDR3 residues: CASSVASLPPTEAFF. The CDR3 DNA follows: TGTGCCAGCAGCGTAGCTTCCCTCCCCCCCACTGAAGCTTTCTTT. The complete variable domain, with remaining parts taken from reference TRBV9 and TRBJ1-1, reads DSGVTQTPKHLITATGQRVTLRCSPRSGDLSVYWYQQSLDQGLQFLIQYYNGEERAKGNILERFSAQQFPDLHSELNLSSLELGDSALYFCASSVASLPPTEAFFGQGTRLTVV.

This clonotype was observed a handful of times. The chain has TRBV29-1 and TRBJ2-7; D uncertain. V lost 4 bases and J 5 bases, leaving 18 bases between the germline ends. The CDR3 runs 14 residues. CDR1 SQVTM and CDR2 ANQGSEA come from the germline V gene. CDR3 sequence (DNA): TGCAGCGTTGCCCCCGGTCTGATAACCGACGAGCAGTACTTC. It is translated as CSVAPGLITDEQYF.

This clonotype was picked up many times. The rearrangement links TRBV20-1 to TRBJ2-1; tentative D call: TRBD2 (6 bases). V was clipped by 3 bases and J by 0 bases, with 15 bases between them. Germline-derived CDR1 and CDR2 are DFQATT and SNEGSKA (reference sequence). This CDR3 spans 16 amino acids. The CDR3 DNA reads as TGCAGTGCTAGGCTAGGAGCCGGGAGCTCCTACAATGAGCAGTTCTTC. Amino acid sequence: CSARLGAGSSYNEQFF.

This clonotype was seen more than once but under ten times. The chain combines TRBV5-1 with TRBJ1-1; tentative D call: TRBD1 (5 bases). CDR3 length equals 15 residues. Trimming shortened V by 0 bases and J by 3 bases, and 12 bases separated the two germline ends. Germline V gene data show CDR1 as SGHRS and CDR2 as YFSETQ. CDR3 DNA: TGCGCCAGCAGCTTGGCCCGACAGAGCTACACTGAAGCTTTCTTT. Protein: CASSLARQSYTEAFF. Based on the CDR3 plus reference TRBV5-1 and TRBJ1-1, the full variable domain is KAGVTQTPRYLIKTRGQQVTLSCSPISGHRSVSWYQQTPGQGLQFLFEYFSETQRNKGNFPGRFSGRQFSNSRSEMNVSTLELGDSALYLCASSLARQSYTEAFFGQGTRLTVV.

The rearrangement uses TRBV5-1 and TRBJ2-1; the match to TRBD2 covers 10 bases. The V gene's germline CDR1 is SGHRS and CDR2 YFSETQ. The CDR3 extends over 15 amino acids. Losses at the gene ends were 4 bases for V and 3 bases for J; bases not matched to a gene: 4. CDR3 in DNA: TGCGCCAGCAGCCCGGGACTAGCGAACTACAATGAGCAGTTCTTC. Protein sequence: CASSPGLANYNEQFF.

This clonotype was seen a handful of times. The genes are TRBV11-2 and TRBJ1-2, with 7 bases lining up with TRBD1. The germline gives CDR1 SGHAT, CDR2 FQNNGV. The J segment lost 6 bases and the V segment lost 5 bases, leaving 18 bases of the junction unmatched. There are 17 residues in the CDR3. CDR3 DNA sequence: TGTGCCAGCAGCCCCCCCGGGACAGACCGCATAAGGGATGGCTACACCTTC. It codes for CASSPPGTDRIRDGYTF.

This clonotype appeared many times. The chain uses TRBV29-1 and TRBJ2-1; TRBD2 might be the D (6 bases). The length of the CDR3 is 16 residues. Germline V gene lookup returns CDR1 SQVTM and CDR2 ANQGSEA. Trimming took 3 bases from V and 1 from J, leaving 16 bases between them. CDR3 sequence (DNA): TGCAGCGTTGACGCGCCGGGACTGAGATCCTACAATGAGCAGTTCTTC. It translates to CSVDAPGLRSYNEQFF.

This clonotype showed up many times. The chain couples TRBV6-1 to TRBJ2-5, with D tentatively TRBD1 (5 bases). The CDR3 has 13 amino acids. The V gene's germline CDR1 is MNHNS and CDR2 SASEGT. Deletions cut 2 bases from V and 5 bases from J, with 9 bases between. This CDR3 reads CASSEQGSETQYF. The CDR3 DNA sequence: TGTGCCAGCAGTGAACAGGGATCGGAGACCCAGTACTTC.

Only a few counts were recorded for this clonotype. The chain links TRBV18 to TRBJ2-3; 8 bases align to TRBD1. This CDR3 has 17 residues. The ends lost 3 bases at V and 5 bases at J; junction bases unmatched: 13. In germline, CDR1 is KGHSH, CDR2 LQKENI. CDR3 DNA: TGTGCCAGCTCACCCCTACCGGGGCAGGGGGCAGGAGATACGCAGTATTTT. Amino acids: CASSPLPGQGAGDTQYF.

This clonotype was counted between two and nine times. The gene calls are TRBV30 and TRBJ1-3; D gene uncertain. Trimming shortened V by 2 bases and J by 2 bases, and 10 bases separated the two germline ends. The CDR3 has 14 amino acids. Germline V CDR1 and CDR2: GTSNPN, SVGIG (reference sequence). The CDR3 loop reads CAWSSGFAGNTIYF. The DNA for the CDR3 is TGTGCCTGGAGTTCCGGATTTGCTGGAAACACCATATATTTT.

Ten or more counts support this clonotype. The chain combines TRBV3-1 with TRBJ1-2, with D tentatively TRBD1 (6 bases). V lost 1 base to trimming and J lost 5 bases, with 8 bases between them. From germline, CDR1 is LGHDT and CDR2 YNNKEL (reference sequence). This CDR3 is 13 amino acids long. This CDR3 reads CASSQGGLYGYTF. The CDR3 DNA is TGTGCCAGCAGCCAAGGGGGGCTGTATGGCTACACCTTC.

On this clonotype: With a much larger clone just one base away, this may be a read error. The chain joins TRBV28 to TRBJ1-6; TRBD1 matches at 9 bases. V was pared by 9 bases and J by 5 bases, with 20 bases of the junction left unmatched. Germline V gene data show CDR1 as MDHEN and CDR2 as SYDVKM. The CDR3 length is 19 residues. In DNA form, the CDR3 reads TGTGCCAGTAACCCGACCGCGGAACAGGGGGCAATAAATAATTCACCCCTCCACTTT. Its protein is CASNPTAEQGAINNSPLHF.

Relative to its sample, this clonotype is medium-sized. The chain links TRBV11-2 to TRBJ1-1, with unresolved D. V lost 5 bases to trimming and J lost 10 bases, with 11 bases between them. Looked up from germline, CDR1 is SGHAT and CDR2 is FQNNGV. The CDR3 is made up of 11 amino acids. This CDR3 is CASSGQRVAFF. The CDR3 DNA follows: TGTGCCAGCAGCGGTCAACGCGTAGCTTTCTTT.

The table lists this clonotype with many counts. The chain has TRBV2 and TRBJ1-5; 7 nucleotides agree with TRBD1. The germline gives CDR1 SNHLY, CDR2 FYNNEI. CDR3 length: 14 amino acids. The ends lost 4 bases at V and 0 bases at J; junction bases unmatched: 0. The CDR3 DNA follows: TGTGCCAGCAGTGGGGACAGTAGCAATCAGCCCCAGCATTTT. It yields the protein CASSGDSSNQPQHF.

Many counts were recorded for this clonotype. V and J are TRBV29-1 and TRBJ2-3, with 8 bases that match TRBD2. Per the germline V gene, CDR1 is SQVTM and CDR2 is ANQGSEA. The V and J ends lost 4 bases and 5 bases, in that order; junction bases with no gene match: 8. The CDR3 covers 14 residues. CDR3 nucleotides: TGCAGCGTTGTCCATAGCGGGGTGGGAGATACGCAGTATTTT. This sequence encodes CSVVHSGVGDTQYF.